The sequence of this T cell receptor beta chain was determined in a study of T cell responses to AZD1222 COVID-19 vaccine. The CDR3 covers 15 residues. Germline-derived CDR1 and CDR2 are MDHEN and SYDVKM. The V gene lost 8 bases and the J gene lost 0 bases, with 16 bases spanning the gap. As regards this clone: The antigen is unknown.

The study's findings and limits: The breadth and depth of Spike-specific TCRs increased once two AZD1222 doses had been given.

Assay: immunoSEQ multiplex PCR; the TCRdb copy retains only in-frame clones and omits some. The sample holds over 130,000 clones, more than 85% seen once. This chain connects TRBV28 to TRBJ1-1; D perhaps matches TRBD1 (5 bases). This sequence was found in an adult who received the AZD1222 COVID-19 vaccine. The sample consisted of peripheral blood, taken 28 days after the second AZD1222 dose. In nucleotides, the CDR3 is TGTGCCAGCCCCCCGGGCAGGGAGGTGAACACTGAAGCTTTCTTT. Its translation is CASPPGREVNTEAFF. The whole variable domain, remainder taken from reference TRBV28 and TRBJ1-1, is DVKVTQSSRYLVKRTGEKVFLECVQDMDHENMFWYRQDPGLGLRLIYFSYDVKMKEKGDIPEGYSVSREKKERFSLILESASTNQTSMYLCASPPGREVNTEAFFGQGTRLTVV.